This T cell receptor beta chain was obtained from a study of metastatic and nonmetastatic thyroid tumors. For the study at large: For malignant and benign thyroid patients, tumor or nodule tissue and blood were the sources whose repertoires were compared. Whole-study results and caveats: It was reported that TCR beta diversity was significantly higher in malignant thyroid tumors than benign nodules, in blood and tumor.

Until they underwent thyroid surgery, no patient had received any treatment. TCRdb re-clonotyped the PCR reads through MiXCR. This repertoire shows roughly 19,000 clones, under 45% found once; its top ten account for about 26%. In the case of this clone: Its target is unknown.

CDR1 and CDR2 from the germline V gene are SGHRS and YFSETQ. Unmatched junction bases numbered 13, after V lost 4 bases and J lost 7 bases. This CDR3 spans 15 amino acids. This TCR derives from a female donor with papillary thyroid cancer or a benign thyroid nodule (not recorded which). Some clones in this sample may be carry-over from other donors' samples. Sequenced input: tumor tissue. The chain recombines TRBV5-1 with TRBJ1-2; 7 nucleotides agree with TRBD1. The CDR3: CASSTTTTGVRGYTF. As DNA, the CDR3 is TGCGCCAGCAGCACGACGACCACAGGGGTACGTGGCTACACCTTC.